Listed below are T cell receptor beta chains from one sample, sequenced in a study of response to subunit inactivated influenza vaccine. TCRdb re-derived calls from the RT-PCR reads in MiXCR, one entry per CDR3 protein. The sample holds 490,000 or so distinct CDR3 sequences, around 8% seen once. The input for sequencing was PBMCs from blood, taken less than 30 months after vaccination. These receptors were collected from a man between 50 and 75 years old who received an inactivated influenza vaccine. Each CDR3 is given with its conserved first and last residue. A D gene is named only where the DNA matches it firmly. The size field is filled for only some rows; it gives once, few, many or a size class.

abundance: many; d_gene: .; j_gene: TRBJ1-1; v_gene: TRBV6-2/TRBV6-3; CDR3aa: CASRPQGGTEAFF; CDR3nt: TGTGCCAGCAGACCTCAGGGTGGCACTGAAGCTTTCTTT
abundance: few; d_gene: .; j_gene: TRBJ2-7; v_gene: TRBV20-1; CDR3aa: CSARDSAGYEQYF; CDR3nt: TGCAGTGCTAGAGATTCGGCGGGATACGAGCAGTACTTC
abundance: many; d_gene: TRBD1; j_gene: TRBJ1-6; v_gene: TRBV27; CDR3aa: CASSLSPDRASPLHF; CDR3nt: TGTGCCAGCAGTTTATCCCCGGACAGGGCCTCACCCCTCCACTTT
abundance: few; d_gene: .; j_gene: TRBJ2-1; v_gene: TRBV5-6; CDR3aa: CASSLMFQGRNEQFF; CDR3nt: TGTGCCAGCAGCTTGATGTTCCAGGGAAGGAATGAGCAGTTCTTC
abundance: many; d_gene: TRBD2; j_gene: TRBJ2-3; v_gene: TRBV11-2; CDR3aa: CASSLVSSGRAGTDTQYF; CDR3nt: TGTGCCAGCAGCTTAGTTTCCAGCGGGAGGGCCGGCACAGATACGCAGTATTTT
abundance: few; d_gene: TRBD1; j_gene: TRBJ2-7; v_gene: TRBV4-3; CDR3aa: CASSQETGWEQYF; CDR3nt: TGCGCCAGCAGCCAAGAGACAGGGTGGGAGCAGTACTTC
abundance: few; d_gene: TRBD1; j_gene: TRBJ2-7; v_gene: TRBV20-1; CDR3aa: CRDGTGAYEQYF; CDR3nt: TGCAGAGACGGGACAGGGGCCTACGAGCAGTACTTC
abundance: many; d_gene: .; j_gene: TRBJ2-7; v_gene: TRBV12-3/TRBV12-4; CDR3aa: CASSGSRGEQYF; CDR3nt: TGTGCCAGCAGTGGCTCCCGGGGCGAGCAGTACTTC
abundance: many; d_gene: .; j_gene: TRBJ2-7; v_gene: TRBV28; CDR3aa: CASGGNSYEQYF; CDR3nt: TGTGCCAGCGGGGGCAACTCCTACGAGCAGTACTTC
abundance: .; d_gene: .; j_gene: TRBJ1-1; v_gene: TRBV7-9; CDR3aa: CASSFRAVVEAFF; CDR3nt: TGTGCCAGCAGCTTCCGGGCAGTCGTTGAAGCTTTCTTT
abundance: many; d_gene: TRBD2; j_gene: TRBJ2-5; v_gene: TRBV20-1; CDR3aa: CSASLTSGSGETQYF; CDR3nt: TGCAGTGCTAGCCTTACTAGCGGGAGTGGCGAGACCCAGTACTTC
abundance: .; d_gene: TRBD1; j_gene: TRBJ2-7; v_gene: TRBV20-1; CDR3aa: CSASFSRDRGHEQYF; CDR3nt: TGCAGTGCTAGCTTTTCCCGGGACAGGGGGCACGAGCAGTACTTC
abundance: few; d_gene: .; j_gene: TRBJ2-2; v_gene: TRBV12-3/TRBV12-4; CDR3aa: CASSTGYKVNTGELFF; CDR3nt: TGTGCCAGCAGCACGGGGTATAAGGTGAACACCGGGGAGCTGTTTTTT
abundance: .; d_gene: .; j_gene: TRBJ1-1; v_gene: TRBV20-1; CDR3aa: CSARRGGSYTEAFF; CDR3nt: TGCAGTGCTAGACGAGGAGGGTCCTACACTGAAGCTTTCTTT
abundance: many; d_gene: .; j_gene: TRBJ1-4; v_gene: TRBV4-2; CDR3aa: CASSQEDRQLNEKLFF; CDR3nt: TGTGCCAGCAGCCAAGAAGACAGGCAACTTAATGAAAAACTGTTTTTT
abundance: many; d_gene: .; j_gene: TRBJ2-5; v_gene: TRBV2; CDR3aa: CASRPDQWAETQYF; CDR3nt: TGTGCCAGCAGACCCGACCAATGGGCAGAGACCCAGTACTTC
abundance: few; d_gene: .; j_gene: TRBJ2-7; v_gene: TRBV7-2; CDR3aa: CASSLGTGRGEQYF; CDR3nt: TGTGCCAGCAGCTTAGGAACAGGCAGGGGCGAGCAGTACTTC
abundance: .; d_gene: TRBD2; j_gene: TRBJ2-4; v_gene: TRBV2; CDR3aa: CASSEGTSAFHRVKNIQYF; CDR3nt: TGTGCCAGCAGTGAGGGCACTAGCGCCTTTCACCGGGTCAAAAACATTCAGTACTTC
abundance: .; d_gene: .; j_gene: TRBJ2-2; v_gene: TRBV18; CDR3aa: CASSRERTGGELFF; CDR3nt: TGTGCCAGCTCCCGAGAAAGGACTGGCGGGGAGCTGTTTTTT
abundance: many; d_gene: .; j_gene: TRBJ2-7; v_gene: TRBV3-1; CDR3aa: CASSQDFVDSFSYEQYF; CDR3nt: TGTGCCAGCAGCCAAGACTTCGTAGACAGCTTCTCCTACGAGCAGTACTTC